A single TCR beta chain is shown here with its context. The entry originates in a study of blood T cell repertoires in COVID-19. Study information: Italy, Spain and the United States were the sources of the convalescent and acute COVID-19 samples. In each case, the material was cDNA or gDNA derived from T cells, B-cell-depleted T cells, or PBMCs.

Germline V gives CDR1 SGHDT, CDR2 YYEEEE. The length of the CDR3 is 16 residues. With 4 bases removed from V and 0 bases from J, the gap between germline ends came to 14 bases. Original data processing: Reference gene primer amplification yielded estimated nucleated cell counts. Sequencing was performed with immunoSEQ multiplex PCR; in TCRdb, only in-frame clones are kept and a portion is missing. The DNA was the basis for D and trimming; V, J and clone size are from that table. Here the sample spans more than 50,000 clones, 90% being singletons. The chain recombines TRBV5-6 with TRBJ1-3; D might be TRBD1 (5 bases). Specimen: peripheral blood. This TCR came from a man in his sixties with active COVID-19. In DNA form, the CDR3 reads TGTGCCAGCAGCCAATGGACACGCAACTCTGGAAACACCATATATTTT. As protein: CASSQWTRNSGNTIYF.